The rows below give T cell receptor beta chains drawn from one sample of a study of identical twins. TCRdb ran MiXCR on the 5' RACE reads and lists one entry per CDR3 protein. The sample carries roughly 250,000 distinct CDR3 sequences, around an eighth recorded once. Sample: memory (CD45RO+) T cells sorted from blood. The receptor set was obtained from a woman aged 18-35 years in good health. CDR3s include the opening cysteine and the closing phenylalanine or tryptophan. A D gene is named only where the DNA matches it firmly. Clone size is given for some rows only: seen once, a few or many times, or a class if the clone is expanded.

>TRBJ2-7|-|medium-sized|TRBV7-2
CASSPRTEYEQYF
TGTGCCAGCAGCCCGAGGACCGAATACGAGCAGTACTTC
>TRBJ2-7|TRBD1|many|TRBV5-1
CASSWTGKYEQYF
TGCGCCAGCAGCTGGACAGGGAAGTACGAGCAGTACTTC
>TRBJ1-1|-|many|TRBV9
CASSLDARGTEAFF
TGTGCCAGCAGCCTGGACGCAAGGGGCACTGAAGCTTTCTTT
>TRBJ2-1|-|-|TRBV7-2
CASSLAGTGDEQFF
TGTGCCAGCAGCTTAGCGGGCACTGGGGATGAGCAGTTCTTC
>TRBJ2-5|-|-|TRBV4-3
CASSQGGQSGETQYF
TGCGCCAGCAGCCAAGGAGGACAATCCGGGGAGACCCAGTACTTC
>TRBJ2-2|-|few|TRBV5-5
CASSLDTHSGELFF
TGTGCCAGCAGCTTGGACACTCACTCCGGGGAGCTGTTTTTT
>TRBJ2-5|-|few|TRBV5-1
CASSLDSFETQYF
TGCGCCAGCAGCTTGGACTCCTTCGAGACCCAGTACTTC
>TRBJ1-2|-|-|TRBV4-3
CASSQDARYGYTF
TGCGCCAGCAGCCAAGATGCCCGCTATGGCTACACCTTC
>TRBJ1-1|-|-|TRBV5-5
CASSLAPRNTEAFF
TGTGCCAGCAGCTTGGCCCCAAGGAACACTGAAGCTTTCTTT
>TRBJ1-2|TRBD1|few|TRBV12-3/TRBV12-4
CASSSQQGWYGYTF
TGTGCCAGCAGTTCTCAACAGGGGTGGTATGGCTACACCTTC
>TRBJ2-3|TRBD2|few|TRBV7-9
CASSLERGSSTDTQYF
TGTGCCAGCAGCTTGGAGCGGGGCTCGAGCACAGATACGCAGTATTTT
>TRBJ2-3|TRBD2|-|TRBV20-1
CSAPPRTSSDTQYF
TGCAGTGCCCCCCCCCGGACTAGTTCGGATACGCAGTATTTT
>TRBJ2-4|-|-|TRBV5-1
CASSLQGVEGSGIQYF
TGCGCCAGCAGCTTGCAAGGCGTTGAGGGTAGTGGCATTCAGTACTTC
>TRBJ1-4|-|few|TRBV13
CASSFGEKGEKLFF
TGTGCCAGCAGCTTCGGGGAGAAGGGAGAAAAACTGTTTTTT
>TRBJ2-1|TRBD2|few|TRBV11-2
CASSRPAAGGGYNEQFF
TGTGCCAGCAGCCGCCCCGCAGCGGGAGGAGGCTACAATGAGCAGTTCTTC
>TRBJ2-7|-|many|TRBV12-3/TRBV12-4
CASSSRNGGTYEQYF
TGTGCCAGCAGTTCCCGGAATGGAGGAACCTACGAGCAGTACTTC
>TRBJ2-5|-|-|TRBV24-1
CATSDSQGSGETQYF
TGTGCCACCAGTGATTCACAGGGGAGCGGGGAGACCCAGTACTTC
>TRBJ2-7|-|few|TRBV4-1
CASSQMTRNYEQYF
TGCGCCAGCAGCCAAATGACAAGGAACTACGAGCAGTACTTC
>TRBJ2-3|-|-|TRBV20-1
CSARSLRTIRSTDTQYF
TGCAGTGCTAGATCTCTCCGAACCATCCGAAGCACAGATACGCAGTATTTT
>TRBJ2-3|-|-|TRBV6-5
CASSSPRDNTDTQYF
TGTGCCAGCAGTTCCCCCCGGGATAACACAGATACGCAGTATTTT
>TRBJ2-7|TRBD1|many|TRBV29-1
CSVGGQGTEQYF
TGCAGCGTTGGGGGACAGGGAACCGAGCAGTACTTC
>TRBJ2-5|-|-|TRBV5-1
CASSSQGETQYF
TGCGCCAGCTCGTCCCAGGGGGAGACCCAGTACTTC
>TRBJ2-7|TRBD2|-|TRBV6-1
CASRKTGGTYEQYF
TGTGCCAGCAGGAAGACGGGGGGGACCTACGAGCAGTACTTC
>TRBJ2-1|-|few|TRBV14
CASRRGLSQFF
TGTGCCAGCAGAAGGGGTCTATCGCAGTTCTTC
>TRBJ1-1|-|few|TRBV15
CATSSFEGNAFF
TGTGCCACCAGCAGCTTCGAGGGTAATGCTTTCTTT
>TRBJ2-2|-|few|TRBV7-2
CASSLLTSPTELFF
TGTGCCAGCAGCTTATTAACCTCTCCGACGGAGCTGTTTTTT
>TRBJ1-1|TRBD1|few|TRBV4-3
CASSQPGQGKAEAFF
TGCGCCAGCAGCCAACCGGGACAGGGGAAGGCTGAAGCTTTCTTT